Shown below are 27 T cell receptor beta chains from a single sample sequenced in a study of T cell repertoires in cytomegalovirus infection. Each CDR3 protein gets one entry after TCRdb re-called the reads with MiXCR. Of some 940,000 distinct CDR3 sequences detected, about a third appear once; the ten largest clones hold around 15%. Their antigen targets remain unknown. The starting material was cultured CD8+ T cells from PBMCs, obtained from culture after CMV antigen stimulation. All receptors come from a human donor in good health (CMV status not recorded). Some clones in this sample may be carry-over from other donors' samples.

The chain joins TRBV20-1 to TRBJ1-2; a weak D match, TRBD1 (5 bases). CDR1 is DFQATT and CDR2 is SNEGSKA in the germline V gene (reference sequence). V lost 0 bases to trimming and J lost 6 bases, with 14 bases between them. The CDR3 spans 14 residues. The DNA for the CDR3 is TGCAGTGCTAGAGATCGAGAGGGGTTCCATGGCTACACCTTC. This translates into CSARDREGFHGYTF.

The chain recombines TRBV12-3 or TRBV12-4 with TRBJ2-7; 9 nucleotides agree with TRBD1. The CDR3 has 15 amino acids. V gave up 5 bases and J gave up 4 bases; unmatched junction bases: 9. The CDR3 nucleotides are TGTGCCAGCAGTGAACGGGACAGGGTGCTTTACGAGCAGTACTTC. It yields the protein CASSERDRVLYEQYF.

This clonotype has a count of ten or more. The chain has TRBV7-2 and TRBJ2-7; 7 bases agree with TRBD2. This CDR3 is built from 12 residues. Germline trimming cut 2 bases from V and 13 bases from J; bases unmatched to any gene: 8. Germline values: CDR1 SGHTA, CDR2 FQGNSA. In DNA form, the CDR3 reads TGTGCCAGCAGCTTAAGCGGGGCCCCCTATTACGTC. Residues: CASSLSGAPYYV.

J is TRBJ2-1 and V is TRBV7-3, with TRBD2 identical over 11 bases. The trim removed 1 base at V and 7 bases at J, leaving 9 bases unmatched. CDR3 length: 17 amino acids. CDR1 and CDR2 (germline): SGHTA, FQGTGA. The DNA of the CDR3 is TGTGCCAGCAGCTTAAATAGCGGGGGGGCGATTGATAATGAGCAGTTCTTC. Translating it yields CASSLNSGGAIDNEQFF.

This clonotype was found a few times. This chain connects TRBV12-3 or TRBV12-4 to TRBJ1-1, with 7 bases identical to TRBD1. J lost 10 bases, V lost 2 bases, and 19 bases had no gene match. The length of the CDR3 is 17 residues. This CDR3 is CASSLSDRVHEGRGAFF. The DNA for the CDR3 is TGTGCCAGCAGTTTATCCGACAGGGTCCATGAAGGTCGTGGAGCTTTCTTT.

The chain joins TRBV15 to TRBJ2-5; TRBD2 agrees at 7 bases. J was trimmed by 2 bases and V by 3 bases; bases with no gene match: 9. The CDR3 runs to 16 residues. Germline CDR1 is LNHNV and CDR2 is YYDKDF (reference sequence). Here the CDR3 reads CATSRASGRRQETQYF. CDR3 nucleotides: TGTGCCACCAGCAGGGCTAGCGGCCGACGTCAAGAGACCCAGTACTTC.

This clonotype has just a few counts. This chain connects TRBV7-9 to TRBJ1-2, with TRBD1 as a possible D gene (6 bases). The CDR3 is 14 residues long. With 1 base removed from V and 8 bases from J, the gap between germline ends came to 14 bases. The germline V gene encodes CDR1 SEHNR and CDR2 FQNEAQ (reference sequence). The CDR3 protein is CASSLDSGHLGYTF. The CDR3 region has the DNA TGTGCCAGCAGCTTAGATTCGGGACATCTGGGCTACACCTTC.

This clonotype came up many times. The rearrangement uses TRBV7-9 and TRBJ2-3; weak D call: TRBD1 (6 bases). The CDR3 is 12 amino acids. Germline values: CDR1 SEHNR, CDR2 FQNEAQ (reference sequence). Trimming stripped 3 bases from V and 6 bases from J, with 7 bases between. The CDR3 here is CASSLTGDTQYF. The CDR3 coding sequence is TGTGCCAGCAGCTTGACAGGCGATACGCAGTATTTT.

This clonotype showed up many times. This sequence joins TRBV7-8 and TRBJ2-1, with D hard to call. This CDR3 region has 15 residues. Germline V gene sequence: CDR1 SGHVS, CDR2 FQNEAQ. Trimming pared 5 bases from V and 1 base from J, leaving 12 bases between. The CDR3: CASSRGGRSYNEQFF. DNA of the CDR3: TGTGCCAGCAGCCGTGGCGGACGTTCCTACAATGAGCAGTTCTTC.

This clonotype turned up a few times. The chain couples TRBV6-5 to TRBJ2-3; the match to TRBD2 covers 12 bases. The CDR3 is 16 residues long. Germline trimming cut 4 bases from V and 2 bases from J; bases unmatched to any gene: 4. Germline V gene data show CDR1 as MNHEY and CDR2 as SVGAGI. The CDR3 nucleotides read TGTGCCAGCAGTTCGACTAGCGGGGGCCTCACAGATACGCAGTATTTT. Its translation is CASSSTSGGLTDTQYF.

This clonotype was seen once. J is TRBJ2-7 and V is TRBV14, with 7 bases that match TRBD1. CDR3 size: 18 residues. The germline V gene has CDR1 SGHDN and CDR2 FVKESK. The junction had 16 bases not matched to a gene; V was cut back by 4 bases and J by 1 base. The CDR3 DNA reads TGTGCCAGCAGCCCCGGGACAGTGGAATTGCATCGGTCCTACGAGCAGTACGTC. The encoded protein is CASSPGTVELHRSYEQYV.

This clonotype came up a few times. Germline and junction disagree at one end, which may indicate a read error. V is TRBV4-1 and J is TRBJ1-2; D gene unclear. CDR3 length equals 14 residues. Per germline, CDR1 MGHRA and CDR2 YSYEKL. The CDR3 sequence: CASSEEKGIDGYTF. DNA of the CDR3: TGCGCCAGCAGCGAAGAGAAGGGTATAGATGGCTACACCTTC.

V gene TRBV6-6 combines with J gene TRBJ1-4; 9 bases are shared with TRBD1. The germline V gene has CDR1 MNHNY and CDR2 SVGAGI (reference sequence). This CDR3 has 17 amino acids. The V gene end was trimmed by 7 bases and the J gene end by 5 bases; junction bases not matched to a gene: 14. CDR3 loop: CASTHYPRQGGNEKLFF. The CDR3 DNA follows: TGTGCCAGCACCCATTACCCCAGACAGGGGGGCAATGAAAAACTGTTTTTT.

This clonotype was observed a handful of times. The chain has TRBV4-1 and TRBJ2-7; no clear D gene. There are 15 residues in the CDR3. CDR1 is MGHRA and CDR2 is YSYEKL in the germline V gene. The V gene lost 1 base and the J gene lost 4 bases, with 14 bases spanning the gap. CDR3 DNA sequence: TGCGCCAGCAGCCAAGGCCCTGGCCCTACTTACGAGCAGTACTTC. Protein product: CASSQGPGPTYEQYF.

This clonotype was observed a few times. DNA for the CDR3: TGTGCCAGCAGCTTAGTCCAGGGACTGGGAGAGACCCAGTACTTC. Encoded protein: CASSLVQGLGETQYF. The chain recombines TRBV7-2 with TRBJ2-5; D perhaps matches TRBD2 (6 bases). In germline, CDR1 is SGHTA, CDR2 FQGNSA. V lost 1 base and J lost 4, with 13 bases in between. The CDR3 covers 15 residues. The variable domain in full, completed from reference TRBV7-2 and TRBJ2-5, reads GAGVSQSPSNKVTEKGKDVELRCDPISGHTALYWYRQSLGQGLEFLIYFQGNSAPDKSGLPSDRFSAERTGGSVSTLTIQRTQQEDSAVYLCASSLVQGLGETQYFGPGTRLLVL.

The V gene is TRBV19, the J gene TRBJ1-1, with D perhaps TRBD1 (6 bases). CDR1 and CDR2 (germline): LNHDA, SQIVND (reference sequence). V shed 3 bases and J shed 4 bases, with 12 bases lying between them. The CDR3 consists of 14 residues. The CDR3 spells CASSITGYGTEAFF. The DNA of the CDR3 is TGTGCCAGTAGTATTACAGGGTACGGCACTGAAGCTTTCTTT.

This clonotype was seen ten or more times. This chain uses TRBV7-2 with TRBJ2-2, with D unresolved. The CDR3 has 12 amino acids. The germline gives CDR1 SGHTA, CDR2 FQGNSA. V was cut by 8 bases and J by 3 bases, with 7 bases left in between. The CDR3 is CASQRHTGELFF. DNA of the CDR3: TGTGCCAGCCAACGCCACACCGGGGAGCTGTTTTTT.

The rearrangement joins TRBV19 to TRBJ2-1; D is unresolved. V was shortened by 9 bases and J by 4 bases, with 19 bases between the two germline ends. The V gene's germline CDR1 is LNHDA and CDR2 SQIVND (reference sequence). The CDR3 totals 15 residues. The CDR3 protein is CASAYLEVGYNEQFF. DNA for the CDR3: TGTGCCAGCGCCTACCTAGAAGTTGGTTACAATGAGCAGTTCTTC.

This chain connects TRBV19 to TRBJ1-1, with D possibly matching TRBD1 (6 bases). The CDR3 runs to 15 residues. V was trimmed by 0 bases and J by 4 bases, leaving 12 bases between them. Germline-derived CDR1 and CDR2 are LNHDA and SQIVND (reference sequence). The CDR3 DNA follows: TGTGCCAGTAGTATAGAGCCGGGGGGCGGCACTGAAGCTTTCTTT. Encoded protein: CASSIEPGGGTEAFF.

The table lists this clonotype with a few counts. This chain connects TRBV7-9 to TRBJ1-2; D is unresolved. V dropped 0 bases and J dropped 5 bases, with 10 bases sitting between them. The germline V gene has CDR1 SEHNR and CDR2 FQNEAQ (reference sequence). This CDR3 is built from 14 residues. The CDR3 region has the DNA TGTGCCAGCAGCTTAGCCAACCGGAGGTATGGCTACACCTTC. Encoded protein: CASSLANRRYGYTF.

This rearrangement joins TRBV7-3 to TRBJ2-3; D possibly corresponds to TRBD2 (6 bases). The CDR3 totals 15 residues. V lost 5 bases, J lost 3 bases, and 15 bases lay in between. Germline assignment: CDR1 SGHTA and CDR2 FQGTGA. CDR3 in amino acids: CASSPDGGWTDTQYF. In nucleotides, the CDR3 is TGTGCCAGCAGCCCGGACGGGGGTTGGACAGATACGCAGTATTTT.

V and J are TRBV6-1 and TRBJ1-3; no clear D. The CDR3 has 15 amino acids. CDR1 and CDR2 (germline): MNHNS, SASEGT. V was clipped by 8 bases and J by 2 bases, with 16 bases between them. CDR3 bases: TGTGCCAGCGTGGTCGAGGTTGCTACTGGAAACACCATATATTTT. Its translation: CASVVEVATGNTIYF.

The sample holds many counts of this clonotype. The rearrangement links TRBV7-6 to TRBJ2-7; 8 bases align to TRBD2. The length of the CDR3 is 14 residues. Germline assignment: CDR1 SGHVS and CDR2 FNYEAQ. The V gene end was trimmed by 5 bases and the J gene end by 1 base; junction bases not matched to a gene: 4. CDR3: CASSPGGGSYEQYF. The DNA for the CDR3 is TGTGCCAGCAGCCCGGGGGGGGGATCCTACGAGCAGTACTTC.

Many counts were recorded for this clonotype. CDR3 DNA sequence: TGTGCCAGCAGCTTAGGACCCTTCCACGGGAAGGATGGAAACACCATATATTTT. Residues: CASSLGPFHGKDGNTIYF. V usage is TRBV7-6 and J usage is TRBJ1-3; D is ambiguous. This CDR3 has 18 amino acids. CDR1 SGHVS and CDR2 FNYEAQ come from the germline V gene. Trimming removed 1 base from V and 3 bases from J, with 19 bases in between.

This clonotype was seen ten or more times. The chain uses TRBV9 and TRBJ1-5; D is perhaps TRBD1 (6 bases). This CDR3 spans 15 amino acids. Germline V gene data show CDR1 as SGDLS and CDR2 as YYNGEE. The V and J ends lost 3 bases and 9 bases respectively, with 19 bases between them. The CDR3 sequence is CASSDGTPGAGPQHF. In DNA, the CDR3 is TGTGCCAGCAGCGACGGGACACCGGGCGCGGGGCCCCAGCATTTT. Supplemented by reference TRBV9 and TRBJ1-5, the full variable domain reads DSGVTQTPKHLITATGQRVTLRCSPRSGDLSVYWYQQSLDQGLQFLIQYYNGEERAKGNILERFSAQQFPDLHSELNLSSLELGDSALYFCASSDGTPGAGPQHFGDGTRLSIL.

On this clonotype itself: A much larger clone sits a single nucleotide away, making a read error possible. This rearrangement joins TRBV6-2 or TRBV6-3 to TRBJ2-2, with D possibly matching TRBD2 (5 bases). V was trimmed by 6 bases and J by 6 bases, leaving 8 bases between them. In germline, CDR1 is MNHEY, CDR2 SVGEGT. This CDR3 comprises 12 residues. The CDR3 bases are TGTGCCAGCAGGTTCGGGGCCGGGGAGCTGTTTTTT. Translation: CASRFGAGELFF.

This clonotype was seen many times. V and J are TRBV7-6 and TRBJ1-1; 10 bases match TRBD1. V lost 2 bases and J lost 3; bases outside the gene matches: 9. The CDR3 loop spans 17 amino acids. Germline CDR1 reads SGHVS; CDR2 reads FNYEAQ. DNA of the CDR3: TGTGCCAGCAGCTTAACTGCGTCGGGGACAGGGGACACTGAAGCTTTCTTT. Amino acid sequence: CASSLTASGTGDTEAFF.